This TCR beta chain is drawn from a study of T cells in Graves' hyperthyroidism and ophthalmopathy. Study as a whole: Pretreatment peripheral blood was obtained at initial diagnosis. General study results and limits: Patients with ophthalmopathy were separated from those with stable hyperthyroidism by a 13 V-J model. Most thyroid clonotypes expanded above 0.001 appeared in blood too.

Amplified regions were TCR beta CDR3 sequences from RNA transcripts. When the TCR CDR3 underwent first-round RT-PCR, the HTBI primer set was used. TCRdb used MiXCR to reprocess the multiplex PCR reads, holding one entry per CDR3 protein. The data contain more than 75,000 distinct CDR3 sequences, over 50% of them singletons. CDR1 and CDR2 (germline): LNHNV, YYDKDF (reference sequence). Trimming shortened V by 5 bases and J by 2 bases, and 13 bases separated the two germline ends. This CDR3 has 14 amino acids. Worth noting for this clonotype: Its antigen is currently unknown.

This receptor was taken from a woman aged 40 to 50 with Graves' hyperthyroidism. The chain carries TRBV15 and TRBJ2-7; no definite D call. The specimen sequenced was blood. The CDR3 reads CATSRELAPYEQYF. The CDR3 coding sequence is TGTGCCACCAGCCGCGAGCTCGCGCCCTACGAGCAGTACTTC.